The 6 T cell receptor beta chains below were found in one sample sequenced in a study of graft-versus-host responses after intestinal transplantation. The antigens of these receptors remain unknown. Sequenced by immunoSEQ multiplex PCR; TCRdb stores in-frame clones only, minus some. The profile shows about 92,000 clones, under 85% of them singletons. The input for sequencing was unstimulated CD8+ T cells sorted from spleen or lymph node cells, taken before intestinal transplant. These receptors were collected from a human donor who received an intestinal transplant.

This chain uses TRBV18 with TRBJ2-7; TRBD2 is a possible D gene (5 bases). The CDR3 has 15 amino acids. Trimming took off 4 bases at V and 2 bases at J, with 15 bases between the two ends. Germline values: CDR1 KGHSH, CDR2 LQKENI. The CDR3 sequence is CASSLFRDQAYEQYF. The CDR3 region has the DNA TGTGCCAGCTCACTTTTCCGGGATCAAGCCTACGAGCAGTACTTC.

This CDR3 is CASSMGATYEQYF. Written as DNA, the CDR3 is TGTGCCAGCAGCATGGGGGCAACCTACGAGCAGTACTTC. The rearrangement links TRBV28 to TRBJ2-7, with D perhaps matching TRBD1 (6 bases). Trimming took off 6 bases at V and 2 bases at J, with 11 bases between the two ends. The CDR3 loop spans 13 amino acids. Germline assignment: CDR1 MDHEN and CDR2 SYDVKM.

V is TRBV7-4 and J is TRBJ2-5, with TRBD1 identical over 7 bases. The CDR3 loop spans 16 amino acids. After removal of 7 bases from V and 5 bases from J, the junction contained 16 bases not matched to a gene. Germline CDR1 SGHVT, CDR2 SQSDAQ. CDR3: CASKGEKGGDRETQYF. The CDR3 DNA is TGTGCCAGCAAGGGGGAGAAAGGGGGCGATAGGGAGACCCAGTACTTC.

The chain recombines TRBV27 with TRBJ2-3; D not certain. The CDR3 runs to 14 residues. Germline CDR1 is MNHEY and CDR2 is SMNVEV (reference sequence). The V end was cut by 4 bases, the J end by 0 bases, with 8 bases between. CDR3 in amino acids: CASSYGRSTDTQYF. In DNA, the CDR3 is TGTGCCAGCAGTTACGGACGCAGCACAGATACGCAGTATTTT.

The chain joins TRBV30 to TRBJ2-7, with 7 bases fitting TRBD1. The CDR3 totals 13 residues. With V trimmed by 2 bases and J by 5 bases, 6 bases remained unmatched. Germline CDR1 and CDR2: GTSNPN and SVGIG (reference sequence). The CDR3 reads CAWSIQGKHEQYF. CDR3 coding DNA: TGTGCCTGGAGTATACAGGGGAAGCACGAGCAGTACTTC.

The genes are TRBV7-9 and TRBJ2-1, with 7 bases identical to TRBD1. Trimming removed 5 bases from V and 7 bases from J; junction bases left unmatched: 11. The CDR3 is 15 residues long. The germline V gene encodes CDR1 SEHNR and CDR2 FQNEAQ (reference sequence). The CDR3 loop reads CASSPQTGSLNEQFF. CDR3 nucleotides: TGTGCCAGCAGCCCCCAGACAGGGTCCCTAAATGAGCAGTTCTTC.